The rows below give T cell receptor beta chains drawn from one sample of a study of T cells in Graves' hyperthyroidism and ophthalmopathy. TCRdb re-analysed the multiplex PCR reads in MiXCR, keeping a single row per CDR3 protein. The profile shows approximately 430,000 distinct CDR3 sequences, 15% to 19% of them singletons. What was sequenced was blood. The receptors were sampled from a woman aged 18-29 years with Graves' hyperthyroidism. CDR3s leave out the opening cysteine and the closing phenylalanine or tryptophan. Some rows have no size entry. The others give once, few or many, or a class for an expanded clone.

cdr3_length,v_call,j_call,clone_size,cdr3_aa
14,TRBV3-1,TRBJ2-1,many,ASSQEQGAVRNEQF
14,TRBV4-1,TRBJ2-5,.,ASSQGLTGSTETQY
14,TRBV12-3/TRBV12-4,TRBJ2-7,many,ASSPGPRGSSYEQY
13,TRBV2,TRBJ2-7,few,ASSENSGRIGEQY
15,TRBV19,TRBJ2-7,.,ASSIGSRGLSRYEQY
12,TRBV7-9,TRBJ1-1,.,ASSLEGGSTEAF
14,TRBV7-2,TRBJ2-7,many,ASSPWGDFLSYEQY
12,TRBV24-1,TRBJ2-3,many,ATSGGVRTDTQY
13,TRBV28,TRBJ1-3,many,ATSLTWTSGNTIY
13,TRBV11-2,TRBJ2-7,many,ASSPRPAETYEQY
14,TRBV11-2,TRBJ2-2,few,ASSAGLAGGAGELF
13,TRBV5-1,TRBJ1-1,many,ASSLYGEKNTEAF
13,TRBV24-1,TRBJ2-1,many,ATSDLGAGDNEQF
12,TRBV10-3,TRBJ2-1,.,AISESAAYNEQF
11,TRBV19,TRBJ1-6,few,ASKTGGNSPLH
12,TRBV15,TRBJ2-7,few,ATSRGQGGDEQY
12,TRBV20-1,TRBJ1-2,many,SASGKVASYGYT
14,TRBV28,TRBJ1-1,few,ASSLRGHGGTTEAF
13,TRBV10-1,TRBJ2-2,few,ASSDRTANTGELF
13,TRBV5-6,TRBJ1-3,.,ASTTQHYSGNTIY
12,TRBV20-1,TRBJ2-7,many,SAIAGNRWDEQY
12,TRBV11-2,TRBJ2-7,many,ASSPPGSGYEQY
11,TRBV5-1,TRBJ2-7,.,ASSDGLSYEQY
12,TRBV2,TRBJ2-5,many,ASNWGGGSETQY
12,TRBV24-1,TRBJ1-2,few,ATSDRDRGSGYT
12,TRBV7-9,TRBJ2-7,.,ASSLLGPGDEQY
14,TRBV24-1,TRBJ1-5,many,ATSAGGPTSNQPQH
13,TRBV7-8,TRBJ1-2,many,ASSLEDRGLSGYT
13,TRBV7-9,TRBJ2-7,.,ASHTLAGGTYEQY
15,TRBV5-1,TRBJ2-3,many,ASSLAYRDSRVNTQY
10,TRBV2,TRBJ1-5,many,ASGEKGQPQH
12,TRBV12-3/TRBV12-4,TRBJ2-7,many,ASSTGTGGNEQY
15,TRBV7-2,TRBJ2-1,.,ASSPGLAESSYNEQF
13,TRBV2,TRBJ2-3,.,ATAPGHQTTDTQY
18,TRBV11-2,TRBJ2-7,many,ASSLGRILAGVIGPYEQY
13,TRBV27,TRBJ2-1,few,ASSELRGGHNEQF
13,TRBV19,TRBJ1-1,.,ASSISRHLNTEAF
12,TRBV29-1,TRBJ1-2,few,SVGQSLTNYGYT
13,TRBV12-3/TRBV12-4,TRBJ1-1,few,ASSPETRRDTEAF
13,TRBV28,TRBJ1-1,.,ASSGFPQGNTEAF
13,TRBV28,TRBJ2-1,many,ASTETSASYNEQF
13,TRBV6-5,TRBJ2-1,.,ASSYPQTGANEQF
14,TRBV7-3,TRBJ1-5,few,ASSSQGFSVDQPQH
13,TRBV7-3,TRBJ2-1,few,ASSETGGPYNEQF
11,TRBV29-1,TRBJ2-1,few,SVYGRAVNEQF
12,TRBV6-2/TRBV6-3,TRBJ2-2,.,ASNLAGGFGELF
14,TRBV7-9,TRBJ2-1,many,ASSRDRAGDSYEQF
14,TRBV7-3,TRBJ2-3,.,ASSRWPSTSTDTQY
13,TRBV7-2,TRBJ2-7,many,ASSLLRVGFYEQY
10,TRBV6-1,TRBJ1-4,many,ASSERGEKLF
11,TRBV20-1,TRBJ1-2,few,SANSYQPYGYT
11,TRBV15,TRBJ2-5,many,ATSRFGGETQY
11,TRBV20-1,TRBJ2-7,many,SAGEGHSYEQY
13,TRBV3-1,TRBJ1-5,many,ASSKGAGSNQPQH
12,TRBV6-2/TRBV6-3,TRBJ1-2,many,ASRRGTGVDGYT
14,TRBV3-1,TRBJ1-3,many,ASSQAIGFSGNTIY
8,TRBV28,TRBJ2-3,many,ASSTGTQY
12,TRBV7-9,TRBJ2-3,many,ASSSHIPGDTQY
12,TRBV2,TRBJ1-5,many,ASSAGGIGQPQH
13,TRBV19,TRBJ1-1,.,ASSTRGAGGTEAF